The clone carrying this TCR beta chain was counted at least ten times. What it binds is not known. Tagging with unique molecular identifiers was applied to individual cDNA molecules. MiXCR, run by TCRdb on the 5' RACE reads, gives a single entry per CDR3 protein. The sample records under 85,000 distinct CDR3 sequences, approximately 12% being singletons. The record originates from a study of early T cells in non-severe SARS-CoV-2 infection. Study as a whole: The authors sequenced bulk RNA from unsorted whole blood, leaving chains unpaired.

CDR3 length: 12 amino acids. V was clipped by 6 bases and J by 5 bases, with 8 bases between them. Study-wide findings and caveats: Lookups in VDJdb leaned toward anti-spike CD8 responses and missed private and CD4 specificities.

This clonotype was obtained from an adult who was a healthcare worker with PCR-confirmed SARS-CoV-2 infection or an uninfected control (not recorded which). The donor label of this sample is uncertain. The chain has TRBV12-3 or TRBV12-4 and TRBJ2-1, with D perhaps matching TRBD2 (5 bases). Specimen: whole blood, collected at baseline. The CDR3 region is CASRISDNEQFF. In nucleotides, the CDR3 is TGTGCCAGCAGGATTAGCGACAATGAGCAGTTCTTC.